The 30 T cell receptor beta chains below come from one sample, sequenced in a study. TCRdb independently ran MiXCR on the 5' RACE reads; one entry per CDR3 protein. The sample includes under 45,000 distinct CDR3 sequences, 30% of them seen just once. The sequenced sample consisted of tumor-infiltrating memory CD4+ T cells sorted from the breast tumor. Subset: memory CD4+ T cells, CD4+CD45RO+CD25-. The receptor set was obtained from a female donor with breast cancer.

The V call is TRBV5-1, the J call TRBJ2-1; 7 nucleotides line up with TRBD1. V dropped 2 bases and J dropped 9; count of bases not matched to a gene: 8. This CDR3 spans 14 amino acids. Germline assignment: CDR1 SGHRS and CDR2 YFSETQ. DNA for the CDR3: TGCGCCAGCAGCTTAAATTTACAGGGGATTGAGCAGTTCTTC. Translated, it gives CASSLNLQGIEQFF.

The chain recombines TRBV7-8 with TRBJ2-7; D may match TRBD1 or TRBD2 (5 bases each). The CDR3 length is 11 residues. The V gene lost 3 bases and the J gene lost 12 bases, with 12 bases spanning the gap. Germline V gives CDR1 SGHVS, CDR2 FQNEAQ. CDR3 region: CASSFGAGLYF. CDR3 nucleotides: TGTGCCAGCAGCTTTGGGGCGGGTCTGTACTTC. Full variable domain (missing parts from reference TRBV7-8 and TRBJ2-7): GAGVSQSPRYKVAKRGQDVALRCDPISGHVSLFWYQQALGQGPEFLTYFQNEAQLDKSGLPSDRFFAERPEGSVSTLKIQRTQQEDSAVYLCASSFGAGLYFGPGTRLTVT.

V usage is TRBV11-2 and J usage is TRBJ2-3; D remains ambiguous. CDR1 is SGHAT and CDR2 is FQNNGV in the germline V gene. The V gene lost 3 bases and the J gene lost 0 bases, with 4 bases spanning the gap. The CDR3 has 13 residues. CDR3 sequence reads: CASSFASTDTQYF. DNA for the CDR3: TGTGCCAGCAGCTTTGCTAGCACAGATACGCAGTATTTT. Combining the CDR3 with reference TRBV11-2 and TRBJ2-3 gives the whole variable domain EAGVAQSPRYKIIEKRQSVAFWCNPISGHATLYWYQQILGQGPKLLIQFQNNGVVDDSQLPKDRFSAERLKGVDSTLKIQPAKLEDSAVYLCASSFASTDTQYFGPGTRLTVL.

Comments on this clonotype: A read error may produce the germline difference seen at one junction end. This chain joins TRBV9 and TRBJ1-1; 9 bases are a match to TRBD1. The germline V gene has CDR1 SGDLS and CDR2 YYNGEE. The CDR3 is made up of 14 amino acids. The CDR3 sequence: CVSSDDRGDTEAFF. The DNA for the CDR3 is TGTGTCAGCAGCGATGACAGGGGGGACACTGAAGCTTTCTTT. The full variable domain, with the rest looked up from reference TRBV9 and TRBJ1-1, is DSGVTQTPKHLITATGQRVTLRCSPRSGDLSVYWYQQSLDQGLQFLIQYYNGEERAKGNILERFSAQQFPDLHSELNLSSLELGDSALYFCVSSDDRGDTEAFFGQGTRLTVV.

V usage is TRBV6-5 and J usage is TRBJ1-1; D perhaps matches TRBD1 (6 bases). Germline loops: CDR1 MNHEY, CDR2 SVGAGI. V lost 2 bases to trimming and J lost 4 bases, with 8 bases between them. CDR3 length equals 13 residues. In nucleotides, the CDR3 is TGTGCCAGCAGTTACATGGGGGCCACTGAAGCTTTCTTT. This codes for CASSYMGATEAFF.

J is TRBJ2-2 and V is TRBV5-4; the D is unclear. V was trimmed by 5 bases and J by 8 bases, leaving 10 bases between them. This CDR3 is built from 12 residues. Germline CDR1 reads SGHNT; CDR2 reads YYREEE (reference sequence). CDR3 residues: CASSRALGELFF. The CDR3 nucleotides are TGTGCCAGCAGTCGGGCGTTGGGGGAGCTGTTTTTT.

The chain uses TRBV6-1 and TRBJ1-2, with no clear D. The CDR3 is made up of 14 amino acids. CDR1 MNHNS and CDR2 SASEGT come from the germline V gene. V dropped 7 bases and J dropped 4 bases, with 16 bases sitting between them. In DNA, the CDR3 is TGTGCCAGCACCCCTCGGACCGAATTCTATGGCTACACCTTC. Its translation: CASTPRTEFYGYTF.

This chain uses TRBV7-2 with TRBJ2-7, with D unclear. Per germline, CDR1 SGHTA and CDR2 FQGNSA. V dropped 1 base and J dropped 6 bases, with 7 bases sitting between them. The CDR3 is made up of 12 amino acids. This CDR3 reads CASSLEVGEQYF. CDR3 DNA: TGTGCCAGCAGCTTAGAGGTCGGCGAGCAGTACTTC.

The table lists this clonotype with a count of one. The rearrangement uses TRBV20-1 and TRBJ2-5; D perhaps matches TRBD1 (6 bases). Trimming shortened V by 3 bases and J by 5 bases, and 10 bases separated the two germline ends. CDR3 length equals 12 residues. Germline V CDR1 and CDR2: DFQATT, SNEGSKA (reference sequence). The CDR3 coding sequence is TGCAGTGCTAGTCCAGGGGCGGAGACCCAGTACTTC. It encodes CSASPGAETQYF.

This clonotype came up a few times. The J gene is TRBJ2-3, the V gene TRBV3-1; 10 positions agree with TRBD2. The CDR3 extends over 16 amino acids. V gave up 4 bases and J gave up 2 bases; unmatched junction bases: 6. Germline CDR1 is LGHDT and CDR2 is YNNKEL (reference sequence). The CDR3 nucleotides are TGTGCCAGCAGCCGAGAAGCGGGAGGGTCCACAGATACGCAGTATTTT. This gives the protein CASSREAGGSTDTQYF.

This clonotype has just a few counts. CDR3 protein: CASSERNDYEQYF. Here the CDR3 DNA reads TGTGCCAGCAGTGAAAGGAACGACTACGAGCAGTACTTC. V and J are TRBV25-1 and TRBJ2-7, with D unresolved. V shed 2 bases and J shed 3 bases, with 8 bases lying between them. The CDR3 has 13 amino acids. Germline V gene data show CDR1 as MGHDK and CDR2 as SYGVNS.

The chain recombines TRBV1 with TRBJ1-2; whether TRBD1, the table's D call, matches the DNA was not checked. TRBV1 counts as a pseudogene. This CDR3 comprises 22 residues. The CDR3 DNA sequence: TGCACCAGCAGCCACAAAGGAGGCGGCGAAGAGGGTAACCACGAGAAGGAATATGGCTACACCTTC. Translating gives CTSSHKGGGEEGNHEKEYGYTF.

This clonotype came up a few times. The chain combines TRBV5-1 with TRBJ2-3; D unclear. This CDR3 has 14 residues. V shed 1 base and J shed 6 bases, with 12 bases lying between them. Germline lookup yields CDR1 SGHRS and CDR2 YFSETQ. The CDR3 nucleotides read TGCGCCAGCAGCTTGATGGGCTCCAAGGATACGCAGTATTTT. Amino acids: CASSLMGSKDTQYF.

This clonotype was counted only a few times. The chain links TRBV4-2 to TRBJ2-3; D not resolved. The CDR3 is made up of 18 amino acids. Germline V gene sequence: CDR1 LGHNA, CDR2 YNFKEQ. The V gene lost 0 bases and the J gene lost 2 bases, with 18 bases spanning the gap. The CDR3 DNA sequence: TGTGCCAGCAGCCAAGATCATATTTTGGCTAACCCCACAGATACGCAGTATTTT. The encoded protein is CASSQDHILANPTDTQYF.

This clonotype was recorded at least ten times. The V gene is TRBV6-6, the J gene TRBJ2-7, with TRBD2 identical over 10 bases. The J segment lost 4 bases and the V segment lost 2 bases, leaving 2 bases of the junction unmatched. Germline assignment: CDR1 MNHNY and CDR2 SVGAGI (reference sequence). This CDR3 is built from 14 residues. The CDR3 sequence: CASSYQRGGYEQYF. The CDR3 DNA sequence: TGTGCCAGCAGTTACCAGCGGGGGGGGTACGAGCAGTACTTC.

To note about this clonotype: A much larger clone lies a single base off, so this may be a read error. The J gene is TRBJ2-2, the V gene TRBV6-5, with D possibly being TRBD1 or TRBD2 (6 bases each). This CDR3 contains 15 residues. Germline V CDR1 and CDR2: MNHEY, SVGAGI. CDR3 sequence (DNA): TGTGCCAGCAGTCCAAATCCAGGGGCGGCCGGGGGGCTGTTTTTT. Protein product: CASSPNPGAAGGLFF.

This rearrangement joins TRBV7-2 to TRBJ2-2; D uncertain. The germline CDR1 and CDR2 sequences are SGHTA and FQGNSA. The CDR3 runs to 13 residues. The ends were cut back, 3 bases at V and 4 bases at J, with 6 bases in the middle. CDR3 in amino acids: CASSFLPTGELFF. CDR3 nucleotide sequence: TGTGCCAGCAGCTTCCTACCCACCGGGGAGCTGTTTTTT.

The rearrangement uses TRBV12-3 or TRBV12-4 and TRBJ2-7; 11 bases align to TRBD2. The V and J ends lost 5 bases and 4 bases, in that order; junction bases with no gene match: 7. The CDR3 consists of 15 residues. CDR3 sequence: CASSQGTSGIYEQYF. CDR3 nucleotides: TGTGCCAGCAGTCAAGGGACTAGCGGTATATACGAGCAGTACTTC.

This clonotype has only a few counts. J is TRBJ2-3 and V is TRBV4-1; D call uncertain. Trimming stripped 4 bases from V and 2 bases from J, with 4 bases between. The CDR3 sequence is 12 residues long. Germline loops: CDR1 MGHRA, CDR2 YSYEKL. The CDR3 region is CASSPTTDTQYF. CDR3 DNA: TGCGCCAGCAGCCCAACCACAGATACGCAGTATTTT.

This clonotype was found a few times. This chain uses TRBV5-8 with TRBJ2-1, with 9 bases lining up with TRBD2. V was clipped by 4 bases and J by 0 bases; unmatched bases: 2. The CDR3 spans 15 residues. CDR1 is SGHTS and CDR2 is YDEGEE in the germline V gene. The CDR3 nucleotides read TGTGCCAGCAGCGATAGCGGGAGCTCCTACAATGAGCAGTTCTTC. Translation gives CASSDSGSSYNEQFF.

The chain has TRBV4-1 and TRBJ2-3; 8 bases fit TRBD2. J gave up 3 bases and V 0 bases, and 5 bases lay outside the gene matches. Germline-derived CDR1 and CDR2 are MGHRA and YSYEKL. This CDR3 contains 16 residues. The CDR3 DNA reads TGCGCCAGCAGCCAAGAGGGCGGGGGGTATACAGATACGCAGTATTTT. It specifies CASSQEGGGYTDTQYF.

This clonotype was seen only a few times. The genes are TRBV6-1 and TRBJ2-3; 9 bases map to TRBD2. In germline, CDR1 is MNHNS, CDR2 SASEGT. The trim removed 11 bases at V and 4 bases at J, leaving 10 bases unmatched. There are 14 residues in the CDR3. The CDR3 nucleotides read TGTGCCGGAGGGGATAGCGGGAGTGCAGATACGCAGTATTTT. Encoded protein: CAGGDSGSADTQYF.

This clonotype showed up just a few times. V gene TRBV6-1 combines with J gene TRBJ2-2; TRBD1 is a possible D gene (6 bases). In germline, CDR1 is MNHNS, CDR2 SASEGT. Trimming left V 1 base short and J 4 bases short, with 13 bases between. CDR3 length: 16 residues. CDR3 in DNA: TGTGCCAGCAGTGAAGTGAACAGGGCAACCACCGGGGAGCTGTTTTTT. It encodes CASSEVNRATTGELFF.

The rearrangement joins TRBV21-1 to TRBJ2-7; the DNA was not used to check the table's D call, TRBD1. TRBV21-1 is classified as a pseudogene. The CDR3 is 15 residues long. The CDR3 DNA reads TGTGCCAGCAGCCAAAAAGAAAGGGACGGCTACGAGCAGTACGTC. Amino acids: CASSQKERDGYEQYV.

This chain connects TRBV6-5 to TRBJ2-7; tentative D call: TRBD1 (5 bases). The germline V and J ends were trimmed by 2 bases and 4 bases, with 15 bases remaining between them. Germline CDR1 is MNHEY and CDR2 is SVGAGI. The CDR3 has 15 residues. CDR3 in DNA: TGTGCCAGCAGTTACGGGGCGGCCGGGCCTTACGAGCAGTACTTC. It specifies CASSYGAAGPYEQYF.

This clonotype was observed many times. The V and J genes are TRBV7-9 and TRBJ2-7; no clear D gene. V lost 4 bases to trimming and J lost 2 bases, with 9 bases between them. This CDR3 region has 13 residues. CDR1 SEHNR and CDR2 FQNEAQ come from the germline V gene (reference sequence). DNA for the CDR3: TGTGCCAGCAGCTCCGGAAGGGCCTACGAGCAGTACTTC. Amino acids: CASSSGRAYEQYF.

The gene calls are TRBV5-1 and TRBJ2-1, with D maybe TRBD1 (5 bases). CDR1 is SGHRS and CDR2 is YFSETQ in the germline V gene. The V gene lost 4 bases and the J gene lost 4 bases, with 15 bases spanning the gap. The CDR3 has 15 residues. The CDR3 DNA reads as TGCGCCAGCAGCCACCAAGCAGGGCCTTACAATGAGCAGTTCTTC. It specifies CASSHQAGPYNEQFF.

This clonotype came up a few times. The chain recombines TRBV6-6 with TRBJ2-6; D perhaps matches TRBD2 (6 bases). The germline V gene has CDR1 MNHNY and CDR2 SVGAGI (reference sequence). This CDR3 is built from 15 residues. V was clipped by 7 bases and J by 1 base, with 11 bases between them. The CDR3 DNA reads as TGTGCCAGCAATCCCGGGGGTTCTGGGGCCAACGTCCTGACTTTC. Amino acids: CASNPGGSGANVLTF.

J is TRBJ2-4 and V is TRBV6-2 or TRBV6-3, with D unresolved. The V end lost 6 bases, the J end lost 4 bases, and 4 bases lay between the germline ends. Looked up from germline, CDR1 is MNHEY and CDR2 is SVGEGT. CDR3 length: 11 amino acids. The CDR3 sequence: CASRDKNIQYF. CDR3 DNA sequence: TGTGCCAGCAGGGATAAAAACATTCAGTACTTC.

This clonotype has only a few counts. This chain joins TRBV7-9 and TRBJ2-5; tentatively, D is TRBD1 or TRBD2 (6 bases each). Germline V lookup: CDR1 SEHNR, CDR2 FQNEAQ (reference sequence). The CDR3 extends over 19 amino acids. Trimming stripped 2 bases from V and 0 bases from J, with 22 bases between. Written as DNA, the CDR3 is TGTGCCAGCAGCTTAATCCTCGGCGGGGACAAGTCCCACCAAGAGACCCAGTACTTC. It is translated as CASSLILGGDKSHQETQYF.